The source of this T cell receptor (beta chain) is a study of molecular identifiers for immune sequencing clone quantification. Germline V gene lookup returns CDR1 SGHRS and CDR2 YFSETQ. This CDR3 has 14 residues. Trimming stripped 0 bases from V and 5 bases from J, with 11 bases between. The use of previously described methods and listed TCR primers produced the bulk TCR libraries. TCRdb reprocessed the PCR reads with MiXCR, giving one entry per CDR3 protein. Found here are around 470,000 distinct CDR3 sequences, around 23% of them singletons; the top ten hold 0.7% to 0.9%. This clonotype has a handful of counts. Antigen unknown. Overall study results and limits: Clones of above 20 RNA copies carried over 99% of effector molecules; in naive cells they carried under 1%. Identical barcode-sharing TCR molecules could lead to underestimated sizes for highly expanded clones.

The authors gated naive CD8 T cells as CD8+CD4-CCR7+CD45RA+ for sorting. This clonotype was obtained from a human donor in good health. Some libraries in this study had Jurkat cell RNA spiked in. Sequenced input: naive CD8+ T cells from blood, with Jurkat cell RNA spiked in. Subset noted: FACS-sorted CD8+CD4-CCR7+CD45RA+ naive T cells. The J gene is TRBJ2-5, the V gene TRBV5-1, with D possibly TRBD1 on 5 matching bases. The CDR3 DNA reads as TGCGCCAGCAGCTTGGATGGGGCGAGGGAGACCCAGTACTTC. Residues: CASSLDGARETQYF.